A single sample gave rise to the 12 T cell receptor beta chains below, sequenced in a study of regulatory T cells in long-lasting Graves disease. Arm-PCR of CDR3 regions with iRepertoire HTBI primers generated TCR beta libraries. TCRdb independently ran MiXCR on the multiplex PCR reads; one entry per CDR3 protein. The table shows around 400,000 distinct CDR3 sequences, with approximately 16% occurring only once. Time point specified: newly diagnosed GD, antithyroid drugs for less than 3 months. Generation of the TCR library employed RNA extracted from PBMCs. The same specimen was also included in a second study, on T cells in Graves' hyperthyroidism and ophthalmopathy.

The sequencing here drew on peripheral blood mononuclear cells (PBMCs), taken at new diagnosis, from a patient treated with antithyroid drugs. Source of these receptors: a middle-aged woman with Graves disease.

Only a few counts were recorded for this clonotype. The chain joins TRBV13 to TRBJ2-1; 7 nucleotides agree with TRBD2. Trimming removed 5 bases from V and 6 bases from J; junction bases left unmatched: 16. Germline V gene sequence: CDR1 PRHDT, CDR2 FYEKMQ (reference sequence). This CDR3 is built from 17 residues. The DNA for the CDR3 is TGTGCCAGCAGCACTATCCCCCCGCGGGAGCGAGGCAATGAGCAGTTCTTC. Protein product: CASSTIPPRERGNEQFF.

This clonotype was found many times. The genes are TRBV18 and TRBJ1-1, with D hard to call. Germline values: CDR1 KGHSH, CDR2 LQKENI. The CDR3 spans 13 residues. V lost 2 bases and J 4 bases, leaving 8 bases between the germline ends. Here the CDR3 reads CASSPTSSTEAFF. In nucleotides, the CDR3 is TGTGCCAGCTCACCAACCTCAAGCACTGAAGCTTTCTTT.

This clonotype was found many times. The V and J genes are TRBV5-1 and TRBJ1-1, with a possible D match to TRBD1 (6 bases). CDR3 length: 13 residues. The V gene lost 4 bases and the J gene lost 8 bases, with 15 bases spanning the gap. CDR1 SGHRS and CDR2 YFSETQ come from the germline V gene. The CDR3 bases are TGCGCCAGCAGCGCGAACCCAGGGGTGGAAGCTTTCTTT. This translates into CASSANPGVEAFF.

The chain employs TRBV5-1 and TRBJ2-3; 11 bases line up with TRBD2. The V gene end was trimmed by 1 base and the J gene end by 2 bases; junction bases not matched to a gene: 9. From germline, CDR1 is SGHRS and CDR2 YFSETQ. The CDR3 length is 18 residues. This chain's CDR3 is CASSLTSGSLRLTDTQYF. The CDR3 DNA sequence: TGCGCCAGCAGCTTGACTAGCGGGAGTTTAAGGCTCACAGATACGCAGTATTTT.

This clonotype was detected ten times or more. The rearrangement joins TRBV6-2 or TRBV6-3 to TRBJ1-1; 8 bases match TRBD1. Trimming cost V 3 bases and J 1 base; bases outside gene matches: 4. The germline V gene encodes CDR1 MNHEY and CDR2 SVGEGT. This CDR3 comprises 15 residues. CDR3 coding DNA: TGTGCCAGCAGTTATGGACAGGGCCGGAACACTGAAGCTTTCTTT. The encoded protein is CASSYGQGRNTEAFF.

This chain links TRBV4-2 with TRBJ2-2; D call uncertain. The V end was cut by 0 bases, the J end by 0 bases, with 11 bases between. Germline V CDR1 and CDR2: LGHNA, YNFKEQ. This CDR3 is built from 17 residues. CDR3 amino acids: CASSQEVTEANTGELFF. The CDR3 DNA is TGTGCCAGCAGCCAAGAAGTTACAGAGGCGAACACCGGGGAGCTGTTTTTT.

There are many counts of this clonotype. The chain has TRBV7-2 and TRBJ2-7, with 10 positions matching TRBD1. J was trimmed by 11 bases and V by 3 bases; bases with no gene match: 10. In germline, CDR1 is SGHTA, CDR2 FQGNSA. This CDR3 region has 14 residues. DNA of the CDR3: TGTGCCAGCAGCTTGTCGGGACAGGGGAATTTCGAGTACTTC. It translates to CASSLSGQGNFEYF.

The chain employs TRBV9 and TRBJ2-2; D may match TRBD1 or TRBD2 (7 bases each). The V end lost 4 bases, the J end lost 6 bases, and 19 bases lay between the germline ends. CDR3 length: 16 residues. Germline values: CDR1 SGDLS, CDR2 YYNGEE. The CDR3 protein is CASSPWGQGGSGELFF. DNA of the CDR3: TGTGCCAGCAGCCCCTGGGGGCAGGGGGGGTCCGGGGAGCTGTTTTTT. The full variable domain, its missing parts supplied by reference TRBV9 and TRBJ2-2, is DSGVTQTPKHLITATGQRVTLRCSPRSGDLSVYWYQQSLDQGLQFLIQYYNGEERAKGNILERFSAQQFPDLHSELNLSSLELGDSALYFCASSPWGQGGSGELFFGEGSRLTVL.

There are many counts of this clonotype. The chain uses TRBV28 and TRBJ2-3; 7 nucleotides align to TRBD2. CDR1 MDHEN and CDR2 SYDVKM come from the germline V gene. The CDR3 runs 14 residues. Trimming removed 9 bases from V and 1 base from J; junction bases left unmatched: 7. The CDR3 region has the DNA TGTGCCAGTAGGTCTAGCGGAGGCACAGATACGCAGTATTTT. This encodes CASRSSGGTDTQYF.

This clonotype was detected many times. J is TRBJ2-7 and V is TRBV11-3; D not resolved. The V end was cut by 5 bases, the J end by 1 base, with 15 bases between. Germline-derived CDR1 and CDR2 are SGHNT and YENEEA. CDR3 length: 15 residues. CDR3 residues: CASSDPNLGSYEQYF. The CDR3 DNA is TGTGCCAGCAGCGACCCTAATTTGGGATCCTACGAGCAGTACTTC.

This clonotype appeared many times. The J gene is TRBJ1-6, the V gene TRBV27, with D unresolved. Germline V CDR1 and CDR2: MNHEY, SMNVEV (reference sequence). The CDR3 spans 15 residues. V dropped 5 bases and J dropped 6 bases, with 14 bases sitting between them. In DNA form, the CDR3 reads TGTGCCAGCAGTCCCCTGTCAGGTGGTAATTCACCCCTCCACTTT. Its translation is CASSPLSGGNSPLHF.

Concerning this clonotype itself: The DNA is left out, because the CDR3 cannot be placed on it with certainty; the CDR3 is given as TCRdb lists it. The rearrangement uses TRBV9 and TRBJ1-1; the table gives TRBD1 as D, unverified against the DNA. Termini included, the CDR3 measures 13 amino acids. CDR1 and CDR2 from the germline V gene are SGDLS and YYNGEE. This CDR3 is CASSVGGGTEASF.